This T cell receptor (beta chain) emerged from a study of blood T cell repertoires in COVID-19. The CDR3 contains 16 residues. In germline, CDR1 is SEHNR, CDR2 FQNEAQ (reference sequence). The J segment lost 0 bases and the V segment lost 5 bases, leaving 7 bases of the junction unmatched. Allocation to cohorts depended on clinical history reported by the participants. In the authors' workflow: Reference gene primer amplification gave nucleated cell count estimates. Sequencing was performed with immunoSEQ multiplex PCR; in TCRdb, only in-frame clones are kept and a portion is missing. That table is the source of V, J and clone size, and D and trimming were worked out from the DNA. This table has approximately 250,000 clones, 88% appearing once.

J is TRBJ2-7 and V is TRBV7-9; TRBD1 matches at 10 bases. The source material was PBMCs or T cells enriched from blood (not recorded which). This TCR derives from a middle-aged woman with acute COVID-19. CDR3 coding DNA: TGTGCCAGCAGCGGAGGGACAGGGGCGAGCTCCTACGAGCAGTACGTC. As protein: CASSGGTGASSYEQYV.